Listed below are T cell receptor beta chains from one sample, sequenced in a study of cytomegalovirus exposure and HLA in healthy donors. Assay: immunoSEQ multiplex PCR; the TCRdb copy retains only in-frame clones and omits some. The sample has 120,000 or so clones; approximately 89% are singletons. What was sequenced was PBMCs. Every receptor here comes from a woman in her late teens or twenties in good health and CMV-seronegative. Each CDR3 is given with its conserved first and last residue. The order of the fields is CDR3 protein, CDR3 DNA, D gene, V gene, clone size, J gene. D genes are given only for firm matches. Size values are once, few and many counts, or a class for expanded clones, and some rows have none.

CACPTRYSTDTQYF | TGTGCCTGTCCGACTAGATATAGCACAGATACGCAGTATTTT | NA | TRBV30 | NA | TRBJ2-3
CASSRTIPLLAKNIQYF | TGTGCCAGCAGTCGGACTATTCCGCTTTTAGCCAAAAACATTCAGTACTTC | NA | TRBV28 | once | TRBJ2-4
CASSQSGQGLGGYTF | TGTGCCAGCAGCCAGTCCGGACAGGGCCTTGGAGGCTACACCTTC | TRBD1 | TRBV5-4 | few | TRBJ1-2
CASSSQGGISSYEQYF | TGTGCCAGCAGCTCTCAGGGGGGCATAAGCTCCTACGAGCAGTACTTC | NA | TRBV9 | NA | TRBJ2-7
CAWSVGGRMDQPQHF | TGTGCCTGGAGTGTCGGGGGGAGGATGGATCAGCCCCAGCATTTT | NA | TRBV30 | once | TRBJ1-5
CASSPGSGTGTNQPQHF | TGTGCCAGCAGCCCCGGCTCCGGGACAGGCACCAATCAGCCCCAGCATTTT | TRBD1 | TRBV7-9 | once | TRBJ1-5
CASSLGRPGNDEQYF | TGTGCCAGCAGCTTAGGCCGACCGGGGAACGACGAGCAGTACTTC | NA | TRBV13 | NA | TRBJ2-7
CAWEISDEQYF | TGTGCCTGGGAGATTAGCGACGAGCAGTACTTC | NA | TRBV30 | NA | TRBJ2-7
CASSFGTGSEAFF | TGTGCCAGCAGTTTCGGGACAGGGAGTGAAGCTTTCTTT | TRBD1 | TRBV27 | few | TRBJ1-1
CASTSRDFETQYF | TGTGCCAGCACCTCGCGAGATTTTGAGACCCAGTACTTC | NA | TRBV9 | NA | TRBJ2-5
CASSIEGGQPQHF | TGTGCCAGTAGTATCGAAGGGGGTCAGCCCCAGCATTTT | NA | TRBV19 | NA | TRBJ1-5
CASGPGLAANNEQFF | TGTGCCAGCGGTCCGGGACTAGCGGCAAACAATGAGCAGTTCTTC | TRBD2 | TRBV9 | NA | TRBJ2-1
CATSRDYAGEQYF | TGTGCCACCAGCAGAGATTATGCGGGCGAGCAGTACTTC | NA | TRBV15 | NA | TRBJ2-7
CAWSVRRVGELFF | TGTGCCTGGAGTGTTCGCAGGGTCGGGGAGCTGTTTTTT | NA | TRBV30 | NA | TRBJ2-2
CASSLPSGQTYNEQFF | TGCGCCAGCAGCTTGCCTTCGGGACAGACCTACAATGAGCAGTTCTTC | TRBD1 | TRBV5-1 | NA | TRBJ2-1
CASRVGQPISYEQYF | TGTGCCAGCAGGGTTGGACAGCCGATCTCCTACGAGCAGTACTTC | NA | TRBV2 | once | TRBJ2-7
CASSLSGDNEQFF | TGTGCCAGCAGCTTAAGCGGGGACAATGAGCAGTTCTTC | NA | TRBV7-3 | NA | TRBJ2-1
CASSQPRQGANTEAFF | TGCGCCAGCAGCCAACCACGGCAGGGGGCGAACACTGAAGCTTTCTTT | TRBD1 | TRBV4-1 | NA | TRBJ1-1
CASSPNRPSSYEQYF | TGTGCCAGCAGCCCCAATCGCCCTAGCTCCTACGAGCAGTACTTC | NA | TRBV7-8 | NA | TRBJ2-7
CASSLGLLTYEQYF | TGTGCCAGCAGCTTAGGCCTACTTACCTACGAGCAGTACTTC | NA | TRBV7-8 | once | TRBJ2-7
CASSTTGPDTQYF | TGCGCCAGCAGCACTACAGGACCCGATACGCAGTATTTT | NA | TRBV5-1 | NA | TRBJ2-3
CASSQDWGSRTGYGYTF | TGTGCCAGCAGCCAAGATTGGGGTTCACGGACAGGATATGGCTACACCTTC | TRBD1 | TRBV4-2 | NA | TRBJ1-2